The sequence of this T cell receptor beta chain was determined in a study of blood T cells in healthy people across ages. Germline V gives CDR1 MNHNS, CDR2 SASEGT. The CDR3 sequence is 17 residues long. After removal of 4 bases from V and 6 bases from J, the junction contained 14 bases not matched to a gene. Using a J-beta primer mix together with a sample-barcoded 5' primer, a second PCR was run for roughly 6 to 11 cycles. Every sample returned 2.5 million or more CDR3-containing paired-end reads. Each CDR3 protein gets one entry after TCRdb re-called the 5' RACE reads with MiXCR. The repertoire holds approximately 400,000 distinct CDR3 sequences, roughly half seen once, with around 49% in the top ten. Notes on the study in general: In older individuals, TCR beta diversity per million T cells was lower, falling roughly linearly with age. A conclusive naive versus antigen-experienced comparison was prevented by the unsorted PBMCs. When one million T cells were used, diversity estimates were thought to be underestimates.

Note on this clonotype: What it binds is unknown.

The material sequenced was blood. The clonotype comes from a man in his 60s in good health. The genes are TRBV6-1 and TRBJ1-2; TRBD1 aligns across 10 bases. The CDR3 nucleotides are TGTGCCAGCAGTGCCCTAAGAAGACAGGGGGCCAAGGATGGCTACACCTTC. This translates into CASSALRRQGAKDGYTF.